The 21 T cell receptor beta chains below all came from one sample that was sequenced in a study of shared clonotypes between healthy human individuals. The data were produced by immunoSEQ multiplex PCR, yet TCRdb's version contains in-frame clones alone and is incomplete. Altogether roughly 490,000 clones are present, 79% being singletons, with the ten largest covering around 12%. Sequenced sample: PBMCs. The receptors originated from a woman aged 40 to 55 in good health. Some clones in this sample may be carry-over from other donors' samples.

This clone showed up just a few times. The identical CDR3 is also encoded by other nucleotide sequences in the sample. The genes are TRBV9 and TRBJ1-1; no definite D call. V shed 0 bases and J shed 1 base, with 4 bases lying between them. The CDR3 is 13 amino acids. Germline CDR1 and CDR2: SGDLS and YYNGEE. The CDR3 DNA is TGTGCCAGCAGCGTAGGCAGGAACACTGAAGCTTTCTTT. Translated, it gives CASSVGRNTEAFF.

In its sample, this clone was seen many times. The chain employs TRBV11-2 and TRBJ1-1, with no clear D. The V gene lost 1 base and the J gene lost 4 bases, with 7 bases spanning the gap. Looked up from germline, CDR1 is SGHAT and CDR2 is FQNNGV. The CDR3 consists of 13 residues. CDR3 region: CASSLGSPTEAFF. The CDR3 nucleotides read TGTGCCAGCAGCTTAGGGTCCCCCACTGAAGCTTTCTTT. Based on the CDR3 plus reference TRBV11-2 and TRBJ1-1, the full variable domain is EAGVAQSPRYKIIEKRQSVAFWCNPISGHATLYWYQQILGQGPKLLIQFQNNGVVDDSQLPKDRFSAERLKGVDSTLKIQPAKLEDSAVYLCASSLGSPTEAFFGQGTRLTVV.

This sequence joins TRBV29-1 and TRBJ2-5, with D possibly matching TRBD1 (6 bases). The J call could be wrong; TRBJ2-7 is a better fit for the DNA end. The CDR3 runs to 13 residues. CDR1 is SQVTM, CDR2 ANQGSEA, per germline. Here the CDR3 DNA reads TGCAGCGTTGAATGGGACAATGAATACGAGCAGTACTTC. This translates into CSVEWDNEYEQYF.

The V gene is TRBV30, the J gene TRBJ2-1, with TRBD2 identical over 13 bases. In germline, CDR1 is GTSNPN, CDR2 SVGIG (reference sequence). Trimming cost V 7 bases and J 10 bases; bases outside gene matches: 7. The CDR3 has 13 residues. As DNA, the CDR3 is TGTGCCTCCCCGGGACTAGCGGGGCGCGAGCAGTTCTTC. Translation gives CASPGLAGREQFF.

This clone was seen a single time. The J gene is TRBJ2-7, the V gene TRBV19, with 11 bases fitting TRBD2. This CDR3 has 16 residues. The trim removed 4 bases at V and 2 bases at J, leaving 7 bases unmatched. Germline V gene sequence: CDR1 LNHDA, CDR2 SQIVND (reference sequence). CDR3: CASSTPGTSGTYEQYF. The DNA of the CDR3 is TGTGCCAGTAGTACTCCCGGGACTAGCGGAACCTACGAGCAGTACTTC.

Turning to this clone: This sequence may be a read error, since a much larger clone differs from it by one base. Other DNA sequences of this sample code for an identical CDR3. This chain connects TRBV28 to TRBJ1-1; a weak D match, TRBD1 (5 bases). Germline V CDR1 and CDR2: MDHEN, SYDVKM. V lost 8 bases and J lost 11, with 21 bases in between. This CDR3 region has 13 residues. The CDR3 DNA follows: TGTGCCAGCGTCGGTGAGGAAAGGGGTGAGGCTTTCTTT. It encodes CASVGEERGEAFF.

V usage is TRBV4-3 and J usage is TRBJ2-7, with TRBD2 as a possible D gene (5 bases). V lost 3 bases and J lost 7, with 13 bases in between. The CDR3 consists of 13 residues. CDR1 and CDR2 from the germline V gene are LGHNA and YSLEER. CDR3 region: CASSHAGGGEQYF. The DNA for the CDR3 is TGCGCCAGCAGCCATGCCGGTGGAGGTGAGCAGTACTTC.

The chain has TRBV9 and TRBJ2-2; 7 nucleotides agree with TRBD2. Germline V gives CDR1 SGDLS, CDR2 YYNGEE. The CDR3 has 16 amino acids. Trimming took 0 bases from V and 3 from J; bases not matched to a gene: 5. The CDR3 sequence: CASSVVSSGDTGELFF. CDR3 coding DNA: TGTGCCAGCAGCGTAGTGTCTAGCGGAGACACCGGGGAGCTGTTTTTT.

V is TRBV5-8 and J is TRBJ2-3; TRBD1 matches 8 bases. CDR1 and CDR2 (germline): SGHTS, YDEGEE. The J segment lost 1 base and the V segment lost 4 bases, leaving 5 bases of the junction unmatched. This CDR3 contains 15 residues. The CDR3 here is CASSRQGHGTDTQYF. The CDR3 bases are TGTGCCAGCAGCCGACAGGGGCACGGCACAGATACGCAGTATTTT.

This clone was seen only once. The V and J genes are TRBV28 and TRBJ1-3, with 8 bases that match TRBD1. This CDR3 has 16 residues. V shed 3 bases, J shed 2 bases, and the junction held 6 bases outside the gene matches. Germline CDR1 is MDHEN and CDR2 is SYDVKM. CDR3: CASSFQGQGTGNTIYF. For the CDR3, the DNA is TGTGCCAGCAGTTTCCAAGGACAGGGCACTGGAAACACCATATATTTT.

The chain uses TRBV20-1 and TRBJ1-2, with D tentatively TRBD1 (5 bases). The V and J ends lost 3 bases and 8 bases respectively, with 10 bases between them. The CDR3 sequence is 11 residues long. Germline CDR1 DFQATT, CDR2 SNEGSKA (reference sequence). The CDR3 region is CSASRGGGYTF. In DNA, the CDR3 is TGCAGTGCTAGTAGGGGCGGAGGCTACACCTTC.

The CDR3 nucleotides read TGTGCCAGTAGTATGAGGGACAGGGAACGCGAGCAGTACTTC. It specifies CASSMRDREREQYF. The V gene is TRBV19, the J gene TRBJ2-7; 9 positions agree with TRBD1. V was pared by 3 bases and J by 6 bases, with 6 bases of the junction left unmatched. Per the germline V gene, CDR1 is LNHDA and CDR2 is SQIVND (reference sequence). CDR3 length equals 14 residues.

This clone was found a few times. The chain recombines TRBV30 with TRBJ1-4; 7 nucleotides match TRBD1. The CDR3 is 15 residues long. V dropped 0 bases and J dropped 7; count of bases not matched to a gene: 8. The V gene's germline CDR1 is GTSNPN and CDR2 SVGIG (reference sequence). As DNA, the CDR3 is TGTGCCTGGAGTGTTCGGGCAGGGGGTTTTGAAAAACTGTTTTTT. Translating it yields CAWSVRAGGFEKLFF.

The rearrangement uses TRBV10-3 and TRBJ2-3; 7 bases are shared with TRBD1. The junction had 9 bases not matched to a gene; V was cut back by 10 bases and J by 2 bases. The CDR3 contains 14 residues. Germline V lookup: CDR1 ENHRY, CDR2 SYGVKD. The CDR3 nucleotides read TGTGCCACAAAGGACAGGAGCTCCACAGATACGCAGTATTTT. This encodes CATKDRSSTDTQYF.

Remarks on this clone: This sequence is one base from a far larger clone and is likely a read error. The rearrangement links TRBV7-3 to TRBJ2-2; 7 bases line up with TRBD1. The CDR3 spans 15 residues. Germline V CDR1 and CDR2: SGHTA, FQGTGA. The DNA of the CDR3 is TGTGCCAGCAGCTTAGACAGGGCCGACACCGAGGAGCTGTTTTTT. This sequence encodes CASSLDRADTEELFF.

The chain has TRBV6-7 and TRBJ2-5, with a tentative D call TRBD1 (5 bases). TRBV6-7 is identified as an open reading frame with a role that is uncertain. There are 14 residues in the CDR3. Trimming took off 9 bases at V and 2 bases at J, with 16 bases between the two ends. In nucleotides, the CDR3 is TGTGCCAGAATAGGACACGTGGGACAAGAGACCCAGTACTTC. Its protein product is CARIGHVGQETQYF.

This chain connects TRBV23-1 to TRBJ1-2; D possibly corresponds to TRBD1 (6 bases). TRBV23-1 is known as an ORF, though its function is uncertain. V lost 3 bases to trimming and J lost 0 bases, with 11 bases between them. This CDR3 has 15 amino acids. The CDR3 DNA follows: TGCGCCAGCAGTCAGTGGACAGAGTCTAACTATGGCTACACCTTC. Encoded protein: CASSQWTESNYGYTF.

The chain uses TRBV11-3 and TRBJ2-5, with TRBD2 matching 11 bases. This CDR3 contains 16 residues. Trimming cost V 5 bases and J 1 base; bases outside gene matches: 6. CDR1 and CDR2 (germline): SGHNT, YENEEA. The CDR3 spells CASSPGTSGLQETQYF. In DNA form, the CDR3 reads TGTGCCAGCAGCCCCGGGACTAGCGGACTCCAAGAGACCCAGTACTTC.

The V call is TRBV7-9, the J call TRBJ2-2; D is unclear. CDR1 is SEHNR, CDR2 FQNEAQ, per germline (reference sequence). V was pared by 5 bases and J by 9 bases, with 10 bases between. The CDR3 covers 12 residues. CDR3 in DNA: TGTGCCAGCAGCGTGGTCCAACGGGAGCTGTTTTTT. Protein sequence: CASSVVQRELFF.

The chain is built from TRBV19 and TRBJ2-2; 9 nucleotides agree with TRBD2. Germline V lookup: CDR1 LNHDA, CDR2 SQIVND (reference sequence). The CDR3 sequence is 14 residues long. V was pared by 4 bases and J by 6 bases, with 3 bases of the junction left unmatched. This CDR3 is CASSTSSGAGELFF. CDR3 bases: TGTGCCAGTAGTACTTCTAGCGGGGCCGGGGAGCTGTTTTTT.

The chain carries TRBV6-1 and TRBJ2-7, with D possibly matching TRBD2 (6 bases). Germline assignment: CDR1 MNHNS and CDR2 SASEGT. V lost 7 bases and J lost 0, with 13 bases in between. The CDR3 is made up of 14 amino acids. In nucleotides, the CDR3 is TGTGCCAGCACGTCTAGCGCGAGCTCCTACGAGCAGTACTTC. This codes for CASTSSASSYEQYF.